Below, 3 T cell receptor beta chains from the same sample are listed, as sequenced in a study of stem cell transplantation in POMP-related autoinflammatory disease. Sequencing used immunoSEQ multiplex PCR; TCRdb keeps in-frame clones, though not all of them. The sample records 7,500 to 10,000 clones, about nine tenths being singletons. The sample here was CD8+ T cells from PBMCs, taken after stem cell transplantation. The receptors come from a human patient with POMP-related autoinflammation and immune dysregulation (PRAID). T cells may partly derive from the graft donor.

The chain uses TRBV12-3 or TRBV12-4 and TRBJ1-5; D is uncertain. CDR3 size: 12 residues. The ends were cut back, 6 bases at V and 7 bases at J, with 10 bases in the middle. The CDR3 region is CASSPTLQPQHF. DNA of the CDR3: TGTGCCAGCAGCCCTACCCTCCAGCCCCAGCATTTT.

The CDR3 here is CASSLPESSYNEQFF. The CDR3 DNA follows: TGTGCCAGCAGTTTACCGGAAAGCTCCTACAATGAGCAGTTCTTC. The rearrangement joins TRBV27 to TRBJ2-1, with D hard to call. Per germline, CDR1 MNHEY and CDR2 SMNVEV (reference sequence). V gave up 2 bases and J gave up 0 bases, with 8 bases separating them. This CDR3 comprises 15 residues.

V and J are TRBV25-1 and TRBJ2-2, with TRBD1 matching 8 bases. The J segment lost 4 bases and the V segment lost 8 bases, leaving 3 bases of the junction unmatched. CDR1 MGHDK and CDR2 SYGVNS come from the germline V gene. The CDR3 runs 13 residues. The CDR3 nucleotides are TGTGCCAGCGAGACAGGGGCCACCGGGGAGCTGTTTTTT. Translating it yields CASETGATGELFF.